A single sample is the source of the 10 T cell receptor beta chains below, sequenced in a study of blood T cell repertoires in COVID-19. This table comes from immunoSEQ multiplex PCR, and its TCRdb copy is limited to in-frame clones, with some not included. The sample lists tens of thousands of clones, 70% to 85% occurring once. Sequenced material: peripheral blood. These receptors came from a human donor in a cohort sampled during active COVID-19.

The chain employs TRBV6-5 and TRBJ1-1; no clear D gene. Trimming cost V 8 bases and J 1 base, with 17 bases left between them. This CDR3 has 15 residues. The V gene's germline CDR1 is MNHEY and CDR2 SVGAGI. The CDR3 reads CASRFFPSGNTEAFF. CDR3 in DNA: TGTGCCAGCCGCTTCTTCCCCAGCGGGAACACTGAAGCTTTCTTT.

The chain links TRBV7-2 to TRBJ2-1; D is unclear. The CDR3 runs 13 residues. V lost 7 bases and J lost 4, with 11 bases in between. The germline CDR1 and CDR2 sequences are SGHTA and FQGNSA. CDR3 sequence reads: CASTSPPYNEQFF. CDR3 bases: TGTGCCAGCACAAGCCCCCCTTACAATGAGCAGTTCTTC.

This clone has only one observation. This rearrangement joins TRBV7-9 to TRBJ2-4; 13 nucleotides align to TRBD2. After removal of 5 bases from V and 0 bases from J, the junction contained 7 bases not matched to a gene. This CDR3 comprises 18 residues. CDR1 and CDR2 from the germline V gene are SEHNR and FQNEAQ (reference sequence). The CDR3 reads CASSRTRLAGGAKNIQYF. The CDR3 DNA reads TGTGCCAGCAGCCGAACCAGACTAGCGGGGGGAGCCAAAAACATTCAGTACTTC.

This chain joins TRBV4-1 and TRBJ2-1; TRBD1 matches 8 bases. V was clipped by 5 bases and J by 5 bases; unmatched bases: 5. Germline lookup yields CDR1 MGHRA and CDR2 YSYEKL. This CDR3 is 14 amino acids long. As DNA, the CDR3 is TGCGCCAGCAGCTCTGGGACAGGAAACAATGAGCAGTTCTTC. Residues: CASSSGTGNNEQFF.

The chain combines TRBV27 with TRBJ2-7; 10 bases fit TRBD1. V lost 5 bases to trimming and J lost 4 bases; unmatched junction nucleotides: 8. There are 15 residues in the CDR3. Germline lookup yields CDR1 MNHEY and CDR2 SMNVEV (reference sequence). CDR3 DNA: TGTGCCAGCAGTCCTAGACAGGGGGCGCCTTACGAGCAGTACTTC. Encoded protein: CASSPRQGAPYEQYF.

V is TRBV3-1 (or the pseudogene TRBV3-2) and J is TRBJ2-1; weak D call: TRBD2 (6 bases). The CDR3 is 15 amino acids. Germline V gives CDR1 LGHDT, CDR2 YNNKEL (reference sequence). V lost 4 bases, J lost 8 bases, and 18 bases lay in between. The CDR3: CASSPGGAMGDEQFF. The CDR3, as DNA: TGTGCCAGCAGCCCAGGAGGGGCTATGGGTGATGAGCAGTTCTTC.

The CDR3 DNA reads TGTGCCAGCAGCAGAGGGACAAACAATAATTCACCCCTCCACTTT. Amino acids: CASSRGTNNNSPLHF. This chain connects TRBV6-4 to TRBJ1-6; D may be TRBD1 (6 bases). This CDR3 contains 15 residues. Germline V gene data show CDR1 as MRHNA and CDR2 as SNTAGT. Trimming cost V 6 bases and J 5 bases, with 14 bases left between them.

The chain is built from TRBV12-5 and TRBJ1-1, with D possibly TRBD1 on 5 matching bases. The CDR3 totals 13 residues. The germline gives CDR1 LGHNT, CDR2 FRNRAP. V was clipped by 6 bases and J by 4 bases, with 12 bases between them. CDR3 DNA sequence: TGTGCTAGTGGGCTGGGGGGAAGCACTGAAGCTTTCTTT. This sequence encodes CASGLGGSTEAFF.

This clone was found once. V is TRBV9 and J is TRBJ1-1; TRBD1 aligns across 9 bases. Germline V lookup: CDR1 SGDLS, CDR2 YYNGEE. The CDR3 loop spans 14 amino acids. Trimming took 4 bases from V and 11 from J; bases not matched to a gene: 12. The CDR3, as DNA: TGTGCCAGCAGCCCCCGCTCCGGGACAGGGTACGCTTTCTTT. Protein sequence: CASSPRSGTGYAFF.

The CDR3, as DNA: TGTGCCAGCAGGCTCGCAGGATCTAATGAAAAACTGTTTTTT. Its protein product is CASRLAGSNEKLFF. This sequence joins TRBV25-1 and TRBJ1-4; D is ambiguous. Germline CDR1 MGHDK, CDR2 SYGVNS. CDR3 length: 14 residues. Trimming took 6 bases from V and 3 from J, leaving 11 bases between them.